These 2 T cell receptor beta chains originate from one sample sequenced in a study of monozygotic twins with inflammatory bowel disease. TCRdb derives one entry per CDR3 protein from the 5' RACE reads, leaving out DNA. This sample carries about 85,000 distinct CDR3 sequences, with around 7.2% going to the ten biggest clones. Sequenced material: blood. The receptors were sampled from a human donor with ulcerative colitis or Crohn's disease, or a healthy co-twin of an affected twin (not recorded which).

CDR3 sequence: CASTKQGTGYNEQFF. The chain is built from TRBV19 and TRBJ2-1; the TCRdb call, TRBD1, lacks DNA for checking. The CDR3 is made up of 15 amino acids. The V gene's germline CDR1 is LNHDA and CDR2 SQIVND (reference sequence).

The V gene is TRBV20-1, the J gene TRBJ1-1; as DNA is missing, the TRBD1 call by TCRdb cannot be tested. The germline CDR1 and CDR2 sequences are DFQATT and SNEGSKA (reference sequence). The CDR3 is made up of 14 amino acids. The CDR3 protein is CSAPLFAGDTEAFF.